The 18 T cell receptor beta chains below were found in one sample sequenced in a study of cytotoxic CD8 clonotypes in ibrutinib-treated CLL. TCRdb's table, derived via immunoSEQ multiplex PCR, lists solely in-frame clones and lacks some. This sample has 20,000 or so clones, with around 85% found just once. Specimen: PBMCs, collected before ibrutinib treatment. The receptors were sampled from a human donor with chronic lymphocytic leukemia.

This clone was observed a handful of times. The rearrangement links TRBV6-6 to TRBJ2-1; 9 bases agree with TRBD2. The V segment lost 5 bases and the J segment 7 bases; nucleotides outside the gene matches: 12. The CDR3 covers 16 residues. Germline CDR1 and CDR2: MNHNY and SVGAGI (reference sequence). This CDR3 is CASSTGVLAGKNEQFF. The CDR3 bases are TGTGCCAGCAGTACCGGCGTGCTAGCGGGGAAGAATGAGCAGTTCTTC.

This chain uses TRBV18 with TRBJ2-2, with TRBD2 as a possible D gene (6 bases). Germline loops: CDR1 KGHSH, CDR2 LQKENI. V was clipped by 0 bases and J by 3 bases, with 11 bases between them. CDR3 size: 16 residues. The CDR3, as DNA: TGTGCCAGCTCACCACCCGGGGGTCGCGACACCGGGGAGCTGTTTTTT. Encoded protein: CASSPPGGRDTGELFF.

This clone was observed once. The chain recombines TRBV4-1 with TRBJ2-7; 9 bases agree with TRBD1. This CDR3 has 16 residues. Germline CDR1 and CDR2: MGHRA and YSYEKL. V dropped 4 bases and J dropped 2; count of bases not matched to a gene: 9. The CDR3 DNA is TGCGCCAGCAGCCCAGTACCGGGACAGGGAGCCTACGAGCAGTACTTC. Amino acid sequence: CASSPVPGQGAYEQYF.

The J gene is TRBJ2-2, the V gene TRBV28, with D perhaps matching TRBD1 or TRBD2 (5 bases each). Trimming took off 10 bases at V and 10 bases at J, with 22 bases between the two ends. This CDR3 contains 14 residues. Germline V gene data show CDR1 as MDHEN and CDR2 as SYDVKM. The CDR3 coding sequence is TGTGCCACCGGGATGTGGGGGTCCGTCACGGAGCTGTTTTTT. This gives the protein CATGMWGSVTELFF.

This chain connects TRBV15 to TRBJ1-2; 7 bases line up with TRBD1. This CDR3 is built from 14 residues. Germline V CDR1 and CDR2: LNHNV, YYDKDF (reference sequence). Trimming removed 3 bases from V and 3 bases from J; junction bases left unmatched: 4. This chain's CDR3 is CATSSPGQDYGYTF. The CDR3 nucleotides read TGTGCCACCAGCAGTCCCGGACAGGACTATGGCTACACCTTC.

V and J are TRBV7-9 and TRBJ1-4; 8 bases match TRBD1. This CDR3 is 14 amino acids long. Germline CDR1 and CDR2: SEHNR and FQNEAQ (reference sequence). V shed 5 bases and J 8 bases; nucleotides not matched to a gene: 7. Written as DNA, the CDR3 is TGTGCCAGCAGCCCGCTGGGACAGGACGAAAAACTGTTTTTT. Translating it yields CASSPLGQDEKLFF.

This clone appeared once. The CDR3 reads CASSLAAGQYNEQFF. The CDR3 coding sequence is TGTGCCAGCAGCTTAGCGGCGGGACAGTACAATGAGCAGTTCTTC. This chain connects TRBV7-2 to TRBJ2-1; perhaps TRBD1 as D (7 bases). The CDR3 is 15 residues long. Per germline, CDR1 SGHTA and CDR2 FQGNSA. The ends were cut back, 0 bases at V and 4 bases at J, with 10 bases in the middle.

This clone came up a few times. The chain joins TRBV6-4 to TRBJ2-3; D is uncertain. Trimming cost V 2 bases and J 1 base, with 7 bases left between them. The CDR3 spans 14 residues. The germline V gene has CDR1 MRHNA and CDR2 SNTAGT. CDR3 nucleotide sequence: TGTGCCAGCAGTGACGCGGTTGGCACAGATACGCAGTATTTT. Its translation: CASSDAVGTDTQYF.

The chain has TRBV10-3 and TRBJ2-1, with 9 bases fitting TRBD2. Germline V CDR1 and CDR2: ENHRY, SYGVKD. V shed 6 bases, J shed 5 bases, and the junction held 8 bases outside the gene matches. CDR3 size: 15 residues. The CDR3 DNA reads TGTGCCATCAGATCGGCTAGCGGGGCCCACAATGAGCAGTTCTTC. Its translation: CAIRSASGAHNEQFF.

The V call is TRBV10-3, the J call TRBJ1-1, with TRBD1 as a possible D gene (6 bases). V was cut by 10 bases and J by 2 bases, with 20 bases left in between. Germline values: CDR1 ENHRY, CDR2 SYGVKD. The CDR3 is made up of 15 amino acids. The CDR3 reads CATTDVNRDNTEAFF. DNA for the CDR3: TGTGCCACTACAGACGTGAACAGGGACAACACTGAAGCTTTCTTT.

This clone was found once. V usage is TRBV4-1 and J usage is TRBJ1-5, with 7 bases fitting TRBD1. V shed 1 base, J shed 4 bases, and the junction held 4 bases outside the gene matches. Germline V gene sequence: CDR1 MGHRA, CDR2 YSYEKL. CDR3 size: 15 residues. DNA of the CDR3: TGCGCCAGCAGCCAAGTGGCAGGGGGTAATCAGCCCCAGCATTTT. It specifies CASSQVAGGNQPQHF.

The chain is built from TRBV7-8 and TRBJ2-7; TRBD2 might be the D (6 bases). From germline, CDR1 is SGHVS and CDR2 FQNEAQ. This CDR3 is built from 15 residues. V was clipped by 0 bases and J by 2 bases, with 11 bases between them. DNA of the CDR3: TGTGCCAGCAGCTTAGCGCGCGGGGTGACCTACGAGCAGTACTTC. Residues: CASSLARGVTYEQYF.

The J gene is TRBJ2-2, the V gene TRBV29-1; 8 positions agree with TRBD1. Germline CDR1 is SQVTM and CDR2 is ANQGSEA. V shed 6 bases and J 5 bases; nucleotides not matched to a gene: 8. CDR3 length: 14 residues. The CDR3 DNA sequence: TGCAGCGTAGGGGACAGGACCTTTACCGGGGAGCTGTTTTTT. Its translation is CSVGDRTFTGELFF.

In its sample, this clone was seen once. The V and J genes are TRBV7-3 and TRBJ2-3, with 7 bases that match TRBD1. V was clipped by 4 bases and J by 6 bases; unmatched bases: 4. CDR1 is SGHTA, CDR2 FQGTGA, per germline. This CDR3 region has 13 residues. CDR3 in amino acids: CASSSDRSDTQYF. CDR3 nucleotides: TGTGCCAGCAGCTCGGACAGGTCGGATACGCAGTATTTT. Filled out from reference TRBV7-3 and TRBJ2-3, the complete variable domain reads GAGVSQTPSNKVTEKGKYVELRCDPISGHTALYWYRQSLGQGPEFLIYFQGTGAADDSGLPNDRFFAVRPEGSVSTLKIQRTERGDSAVYLCASSSDRSDTQYFGPGTRLTVL.

The chain joins TRBV2 to TRBJ1-3; 9 bases line up with TRBD1. After removal of 7 bases from V and 4 bases from J, the junction contained 5 bases not matched to a gene. Germline lookup yields CDR1 SNHLY and CDR2 FYNNEI. The CDR3 is 14 residues long. This chain's CDR3 is CASKADRGGNTIYF. In DNA form, the CDR3 reads TGTGCCAGCAAAGCGGACAGGGGAGGAAACACCATATATTTT. The full variable domain, in which reference TRBV2 and TRBJ1-3 provide the parts outside the CDR3, is EPEVTQTPSHQVTQMGQEVILRCVPISNHLYFYWYRQILGQKVEFLVSFYNNEISEKSEIFDDQFSVERPDGSNFTLKIRSTKLEDSAMYFCASKADRGGNTIYFGEGSWLTVV.

The chain couples TRBV19 to TRBJ1-2; 8 bases fit TRBD1. This CDR3 is built from 14 residues. Germline V gene data show CDR1 as LNHDA and CDR2 as SQIVND (reference sequence). The junction had 6 bases not matched to a gene; V was cut back by 3 bases and J by 6 bases. In DNA form, the CDR3 reads TGTGCCAGTAGTATCCAGGGGGCGCGGGATGGCTACACCTTC. The encoded protein is CASSIQGARDGYTF.

The V and J genes are TRBV5-4 and TRBJ2-7; D call uncertain. The CDR3 covers 13 residues. Germline V gives CDR1 SGHNT, CDR2 YYREEE (reference sequence). Trimming took off 4 bases at V and 5 bases at J, with 13 bases between the two ends. The CDR3 DNA reads as TGTGCCAGCAGCCGCATCGCTCTGGACGAGCAGTACTTC. It translates to CASSRIALDEQYF.

The chain has TRBV15 and TRBJ1-2; possibly TRBD1 for D (5 bases). V was cut by 1 base and J by 7 bases, with 19 bases left in between. This CDR3 contains 16 residues. CDR1 is LNHNV, CDR2 YYDKDF, per germline (reference sequence). CDR3 region: CATSRGVGREGAGYTF. CDR3 nucleotide sequence: TGTGCCACCAGCAGAGGAGTGGGCAGGGAGGGCGCTGGCTACACCTTC.